What follows are 5 T cell receptor beta chains derived from one specimen sequenced in a study of cytomegalovirus exposure and HLA in healthy donors. Primers included in the PCR were 60 Vbeta and 13 Jbeta primers. Sequencing used immunoSEQ multiplex PCR; TCRdb keeps in-frame clones, though not all of them. The repertoire holds 90,000 or so clones, approximately 83% seen once, with over 3% in the top ten. Sequencing was carried out using PBMCs. Every receptor here comes from a man between 50 and 59 years old in good health and CMV-seronegative.

J is TRBJ2-5 and V is TRBV6-5; 7 bases fit TRBD1. The CDR3 length is 13 residues. Per the germline V gene, CDR1 is MNHEY and CDR2 is SVGAGI. V shed 6 bases, J shed 3 bases, and the junction held 4 bases outside the gene matches. The CDR3 bases are TGTGCCAGCAGCCGGACAGGCGAAGAGACCCAGTACTTC. Translation gives CASSRTGEETQYF.

This chain uses TRBV2 with TRBJ2-5, with D tentatively TRBD2 (5 bases). Germline CDR1 SNHLY, CDR2 FYNNEI. The germline V and J ends were trimmed by 6 bases and 5 bases, with 16 bases remaining between them. There are 14 residues in the CDR3. The CDR3 loop reads CASSQSGSGETQYF. As DNA, the CDR3 is TGTGCCAGCAGCCAGAGCGGTAGTGGGGAGACCCAGTACTTC.

The V and J genes are TRBV5-1 and TRBJ2-7, with D perhaps matching TRBD1 (6 bases). Trimming shortened V by 4 bases and J by 1 base, and 12 bases separated the two germline ends. This CDR3 comprises 14 residues. The germline CDR1 and CDR2 sequences are SGHRS and YFSETQ. The CDR3 DNA follows: TGCGCCAGCAGCCTGCTGGACAGATCCTACGAGCAGTACTTC. Its translation is CASSLLDRSYEQYF.

V is TRBV6-5 and J is TRBJ1-1; D possibly corresponds to TRBD1 (5 bases). CDR1 MNHEY and CDR2 SVGAGI come from the germline V gene. This CDR3 comprises 15 residues. Trimming shortened V by 2 bases and J by 5 bases, and 15 bases separated the two germline ends. CDR3 sequence reads: CASSYGGVDWTEAFF. The CDR3 DNA reads TGTGCCAGCAGTTACGGGGGGGTAGATTGGACTGAAGCTTTCTTT.

V gene TRBV19 combines with J gene TRBJ1-2, with D hard to call. The germline V gene has CDR1 LNHDA and CDR2 SQIVND (reference sequence). The CDR3 has 17 amino acids. Trimming left V 1 base short and J 5 bases short, with 20 bases between. The CDR3 DNA is TGTGCCAGTAGTATAGGGGCAGGCCGAATCGCTGCTTATGGCTACACCTTC. Protein product: CASSIGAGRIAAYGYTF. The full variable domain, with the rest looked up from reference TRBV19 and TRBJ1-2, is DGGITQSPKYLFRKEGQNVTLSCEQNLNHDAMYWYRQDPGQGLRLIYYSQIVNDFQKGDIAEGYSVSREKKESFPLTVTSAQKNPTAFYLCASSIGAGRIAAYGYTFGSGTRLTVV.